The 29 T cell receptor beta chains listed next were all sequenced from one sample in a study of T cells in localized non-small cell lung cancer. The protocol was immunoSEQ multiplex PCR, while the TCRdb copy is restricted to in-frame clones and leaves out a portion. This table holds 20,000 to 25,000 clones, 70% to 85% found once. The starting material was peripheral blood, obtained before any cancer treatment. These receptors were obtained from a man between 40 and 69 years old with stage I lung adenocarcinoma.

V is TRBV29-1 and J is TRBJ2-2; D is uncertain. The length of the CDR3 is 13 residues. With 5 bases removed from V and 1 base from J, the gap between germline ends came to 8 bases. Germline V lookup: CDR1 SQVTM, CDR2 ANQGSEA. The CDR3 is CSVRTQNTGELFF. DNA for the CDR3: TGCAGCGTTCGTACACAGAACACCGGGGAGCTGTTTTTT.

This clone occurred once. This rearrangement joins TRBV28 to TRBJ2-7; D is uncertain. CDR1 is MDHEN and CDR2 is SYDVKM in the germline V gene. The CDR3 runs 14 residues. Trimming stripped 5 bases from V and 3 bases from J, with 14 bases between. CDR3 in DNA: TGTGCCAGCAGTCCGTCGGGCAGGCACTACGAGCAGTACTTC. As protein: CASSPSGRHYEQYF.

This chain connects TRBV7-7 to TRBJ2-7; D possibly corresponds to TRBD1 (6 bases). The ends were cut back, 3 bases at V and 3 bases at J, with 9 bases in the middle. The CDR3 covers 13 residues. Germline values: CDR1 SSHAT, CDR2 FNYEAQ (reference sequence). CDR3 DNA: TGTGCCAGCAGCTTGGGACACGGCTACGAGCAGTACTTC. It is translated as CASSLGHGYEQYF.

This rearrangement joins TRBV28 to TRBJ1-5; D remains unclear. This CDR3 comprises 13 residues. V lost 6 bases to trimming and J lost 2 bases, with 8 bases between them. Germline assignment: CDR1 MDHEN and CDR2 SYDVKM. The CDR3 sequence is CASRTNRNQPQHF. The CDR3 coding sequence is TGTGCCAGCAGAACCAACCGCAATCAGCCCCAGCATTTT. The full variable domain, completed using reference TRBV28 and TRBJ1-5, is DVKVTQSSRYLVKRTGEKVFLECVQDMDHENMFWYRQDPGLGLRLIYFSYDVKMKEKGDIPEGYSVSREKKERFSLILESASTNQTSMYLCASRTNRNQPQHFGDGTRLSIL.

J is TRBJ2-7 and V is TRBV5-6, with D possibly matching TRBD2 (6 bases). This CDR3 is built from 14 residues. Germline V gives CDR1 SGHDT, CDR2 YYEEEE. V gave up 0 bases and J gave up 3 bases, with 10 bases separating them. CDR3 nucleotides: TGTGCCAGCAGCTTGGTTGGAGGGAACTACGAGCAGTACTTC. Protein sequence: CASSLVGGNYEQYF.

This clone has a single count. The chain uses TRBV15 and TRBJ2-3; D might be TRBD2 (7 bases). The CDR3 has 15 residues. The V gene's germline CDR1 is LNHNV and CDR2 YYDKDF (reference sequence). V lost 8 bases and J 4 bases, leaving 19 bases between the germline ends. In DNA, the CDR3 is TGTGCCACCCGGGGGGCAAGGGGACAATCAGATACGCAGTATTTT. It yields the protein CATRGARGQSDTQYF. The full variable domain, with the rest looked up from reference TRBV15 and TRBJ2-3, is DAMVIQNPRYQVTQFGKPVTLSCSQTLNHNVMYWYQQKSSQAPKLLFHYYDKDFNNEADTPDNFQSRRPNTSFCFLDIRSPGLGDTAMYLCATRGARGQSDTQYFGPGTRLTVL.

This clone was seen once. The chain links TRBV5-4 to TRBJ2-7; possible D gene TRBD2, 6 bases. Trimming cost V 2 bases and J 2 bases, with 14 bases left between them. This CDR3 is built from 15 residues. Germline CDR1 is SGHNT and CDR2 is YYREEE (reference sequence). The CDR3 reads CASSFDAGGTYEQYF. Written as DNA, the CDR3 is TGTGCCAGCAGCTTCGACGCCGGCGGGACCTACGAGCAGTACTTC.

This chain links TRBV29-1 with TRBJ2-5; a weak D match, TRBD1 (6 bases). Looked up from germline, CDR1 is SQVTM and CDR2 is ANQGSEA. This CDR3 has 13 residues. V lost 7 bases and J 2 bases, leaving 14 bases between the germline ends. The CDR3 DNA reads as TGCAGCGCCCAGGGGCCACAACAAGAGACCCAGTACTTC. It translates to CSAQGPQQETQYF.

V and J are TRBV5-4 and TRBJ2-2; a weak D match, TRBD2 (6 bases). The germline gives CDR1 SGHNT, CDR2 YYREEE (reference sequence). This CDR3 is 14 amino acids long. V dropped 4 bases and J dropped 5 bases, with 12 bases sitting between them. The CDR3 region is CASSRTGVTGELFF. The CDR3, as DNA: TGTGCCAGCAGCAGGACGGGGGTTACCGGGGAGCTGTTTTTT.

The chain has TRBV7-2 and TRBJ1-4, with a tentative D call TRBD1 (5 bases). In germline, CDR1 is SGHTA, CDR2 FQGNSA. V was clipped by 2 bases and J by 2 bases, with 15 bases between them. The CDR3 runs 17 residues. DNA of the CDR3: TGTGCCAGCAGCTTACAGGGAGTCGGTTCGACTAATGAAAAACTGTTTTTT. This codes for CASSLQGVGSTNEKLFF.

This sequence joins TRBV6-9 and TRBJ1-2; possible D gene TRBD1, 5 bases. CDR1 and CDR2 from the germline V gene are MNHGY and SVAAGI. V lost 6 bases to trimming and J lost 2 bases, with 10 bases between them. The CDR3 covers 13 residues. The CDR3, as DNA: TGTGCCAGCAGCGGGGGTTACAACTATGGCTACACCTTC. It codes for CASSGGYNYGYTF.

The genes are TRBV7-2 and TRBJ1-2; TRBD1 aligns across 7 bases. This CDR3 contains 14 residues. With 1 base clipped from V and 4 bases from J, the junction kept 3 bases outside the gene matches. Per germline, CDR1 SGHTA and CDR2 FQGNSA. The DNA for the CDR3 is TGTGCCAGCAGCTTAGGCGGACAGGTCTATGGCTACACCTTC. Protein: CASSLGGQVYGYTF.

The chain is built from TRBV5-1 and TRBJ2-5; 7 bases match TRBD2. The CDR3 length is 16 residues. Per germline, CDR1 SGHRS and CDR2 YFSETQ. With 2 bases clipped from V and 6 bases from J, the junction kept 13 bases outside the gene matches. Here the CDR3 reads CASSLGVGGGQKTQYF. CDR3 DNA sequence: TGCGCCAGCAGCTTAGGGGTCGGCGGGGGTCAGAAGACCCAGTACTTC.

This clone was counted between two and nine times. The rearrangement joins TRBV28 to TRBJ1-2; D may be TRBD1 (6 bases). This CDR3 contains 12 residues. V was pared by 7 bases and J by 14 bases, with 20 bases between. Germline values: CDR1 MDHEN, CDR2 SYDVKM. The CDR3 reads CASNTLARDKTF. Here the CDR3 DNA reads TGTGCCAGCAACACACTAGCCCGGGACAAAACCTTC.

The CDR3, as DNA: TGTGCCAGCAGCATTCAAACAGGTGGCGGGAGCTCTGGAAACACCATATATTTT. Its translation: CASSIQTGGGSSGNTIYF. The gene calls are TRBV21-1 and TRBJ1-3. TRBV21-1 is classified as a pseudogene. The CDR3 covers 18 residues.

In DNA, the CDR3 is TGTGCCAGCAGGGACCTCATGGGACAGGACTACGAGCAGTACTTC. Translation: CASRDLMGQDYEQYF. The chain couples TRBV2 to TRBJ2-7; 8 positions match TRBD1. J gave up 3 bases and V 6 bases, and 10 bases lay outside the gene matches. The CDR3 is 15 residues long. Germline V gives CDR1 SNHLY, CDR2 FYNNEI.

The chain combines TRBV9 with TRBJ2-3, with a weak D call TRBD2 (6 bases). This CDR3 is built from 15 residues. Trimming took off 0 bases at V and 5 bases at J, with 13 bases between the two ends. CDR1 and CDR2 (germline): SGDLS, YYNGEE. CDR3 sequence reads: CASSVVGTYGDTQYF. The DNA for the CDR3 is TGTGCCAGCAGCGTAGTGGGGACTTACGGAGATACGCAGTATTTT.

This chain joins TRBV4-1 and TRBJ2-7; TRBD2 agrees at 11 bases. Per germline, CDR1 MGHRA and CDR2 YSYEKL. The CDR3 is made up of 16 amino acids. J gave up 4 bases and V 0 bases, and 5 bases lay outside the gene matches. In nucleotides, the CDR3 is TGCGCCAGCAGCCAAGATACTAGCGGGAGTTGGTACGAGCAGTACTTC. Translation: CASSQDTSGSWYEQYF.

The rearrangement links TRBV7-9 to TRBJ1-2; 8 bases map to TRBD1. Trimming at V came to 4 bases and at J to 4 bases, leaving 17 bases not matched to a gene. Germline CDR1 SEHNR, CDR2 FQNEAQ (reference sequence). The CDR3 totals 18 residues. For the CDR3, the DNA is TGTGCCAGCAGCTCCCCCCGGACAGGGTCCAAGTGGGGCTATGGCTACACCTTC. This translates into CASSSPRTGSKWGYGYTF.

V is TRBV6-5 and J is TRBJ2-7; D is ambiguous. Trimming cost V 0 bases and J 2 bases, with 14 bases left between them. The CDR3 has 16 residues. Germline V gene lookup returns CDR1 MNHEY and CDR2 SVGAGI. The CDR3 is CASSYSLETATYEQYF. The CDR3 region has the DNA TGTGCCAGCAGTTACTCGCTAGAGACCGCGACCTACGAGCAGTACTTC.

Only a few counts were recorded for this clone. The chain uses TRBV6-4 and TRBJ1-1; a possible D gene is TRBD1 (5 bases). Germline-derived CDR1 and CDR2 are MRHNA and SNTAGT. V lost 7 bases to trimming and J lost 3 bases, with 15 bases between them. This CDR3 contains 14 residues. CDR3 sequence (DNA): TGTGCCAGCAAGTATGGGGCCTCGGACACTGAAGCTTTCTTT. Its translation is CASKYGASDTEAFF.

V gene TRBV5-1 combines with J gene TRBJ2-1; D is unresolved. V lost 5 bases to trimming and J lost 0 bases, with 6 bases between them. CDR1 is SGHRS, CDR2 YFSETQ, per germline. CDR3 size: 13 residues. This chain's CDR3 is CASSASSYNEQFF. The CDR3 nucleotides read TGCGCCAGCAGTGCAAGCTCCTACAATGAGCAGTTCTTC. Full variable domain (outside the CDR3, taken from reference TRBV5-1 and TRBJ2-1): KAGVTQTPRYLIKTRGQQVTLSCSPISGHRSVSWYQQTPGQGLQFLFEYFSETQRNKGNFPGRFSGRQFSNSRSEMNVSTLELGDSALYLCASSASSYNEQFFGPGTRLTVL.

This chain connects TRBV4-2 to TRBJ1-3; no clear D. The length of the CDR3 is 13 residues. The ends were cut back, 8 bases at V and 0 bases at J, with 8 bases in the middle. Germline V lookup: CDR1 LGHNA, CDR2 YNFKEQ. The CDR3 sequence: CASEDLSGNTIYF. CDR3 nucleotides: TGTGCCAGCGAGGACCTCTCTGGAAACACCATATATTTT.

Only a few counts were recorded for this clone. The chain carries TRBV28 and TRBJ1-3; no firm D call. The CDR3 extends over 15 amino acids. Trimming stripped 6 bases from V and 0 bases from J, with 12 bases between. Per germline, CDR1 MDHEN and CDR2 SYDVKM. In DNA, the CDR3 is TGTGCCAGCAGCACCGGTGGGGACTCTGGAAACACCATATATTTT. Protein sequence: CASSTGGDSGNTIYF. Based on the CDR3 plus reference TRBV28 and TRBJ1-3, the full variable domain is DVKVTQSSRYLVKRTGEKVFLECVQDMDHENMFWYRQDPGLGLRLIYFSYDVKMKEKGDIPEGYSVSREKKERFSLILESASTNQTSMYLCASSTGGDSGNTIYFGEGSWLTVV.

This clone is a singleton in its sample. This sequence joins TRBV2 and TRBJ2-7, with D perhaps matching TRBD2 (6 bases). V was pared by 6 bases and J by 0 bases, with 15 bases between. Germline CDR1 SNHLY, CDR2 FYNNEI. CDR3 length: 15 residues. CDR3 in amino acids: CASRLSGDYSYEQYF. Written as DNA, the CDR3 is TGTGCCAGCAGGCTTAGCGGAGATTACTCCTACGAGCAGTACTTC. The full variable domain, its missing parts supplied by reference TRBV2 and TRBJ2-7, is EPEVTQTPSHQVTQMGQEVILRCVPISNHLYFYWYRQILGQKVEFLVSFYNNEISEKSEIFDDQFSVERPDGSNFTLKIRSTKLEDSAMYFCASRLSGDYSYEQYFGPGTRLTVT.

V usage is TRBV7-2 and J usage is TRBJ2-2; the D is unclear. Germline assignment: CDR1 SGHTA and CDR2 FQGNSA. The CDR3 consists of 15 residues. V lost 4 bases to trimming and J lost 2 bases, with 11 bases between them. CDR3 sequence (DNA): TGTGCCAGCAGCTCCGGACGGGTTAACACCGGGGAGCTGTTTTTT. The encoded protein is CASSSGRVNTGELFF.

The chain uses TRBV2 and TRBJ1-4, with D perhaps TRBD1 (6 bases). V was clipped by 6 bases and J by 6 bases, with 20 bases between them. The CDR3 loop spans 16 amino acids. Germline V gene sequence: CDR1 SNHLY, CDR2 FYNNEI. In DNA form, the CDR3 reads TGTGCCAGCAGCAAACAGGGATTAATGAATTATGAAAAACTGTTTTTT. Its protein product is CASSKQGLMNYEKLFF. Filled out from reference TRBV2 and TRBJ1-4, the complete variable domain reads EPEVTQTPSHQVTQMGQEVILRCVPISNHLYFYWYRQILGQKVEFLVSFYNNEISEKSEIFDDQFSVERPDGSNFTLKIRSTKLEDSAMYFCASSKQGLMNYEKLFFGSGTQLSVL.

This chain links TRBV4-2 with TRBJ2-1; 7 bases fit TRBD2. V lost 1 base, J lost 5 bases, and 5 bases stayed unmatched. The CDR3 extends over 15 amino acids. CDR1 is LGHNA, CDR2 YNFKEQ, per germline. For the CDR3, the DNA is TGTGCCAGCAGCCAAGGACTAGCAGAAGACAATGAGCAGTTCTTC. It translates to CASSQGLAEDNEQFF.

This clone qualifies as medium-sized (0.01 to 0.1%). The chain couples TRBV7-9 to TRBJ1-1, with 7 bases lining up with TRBD1. J lost 1 base, V lost 3 bases, and 14 bases had no gene match. The V gene's germline CDR1 is SEHNR and CDR2 FQNEAQ (reference sequence). The length of the CDR3 is 18 residues. The CDR3 protein is CASSLGLMLTGRNTEAFF. The CDR3 region has the DNA TGTGCCAGCAGCTTGGGGCTGATGTTGACAGGGCGGAACACTGAAGCTTTCTTT.